One sample yielded the 30 T cell receptor beta chains listed below, sequenced in a study of cytomegalovirus exposure and HLA in healthy donors. Sequencing used immunoSEQ multiplex PCR; TCRdb keeps in-frame clones, though not all of them. The table records roughly 95,000 clones, around 84% of them present only once. Sample: PBMCs. The receptors were sampled from a man between 18 and 35 years old in good health and CMV-seropositive.

The rearrangement joins TRBV7-8 to TRBJ2-1; maybe TRBD1 (5 bases). The V end was cut by 5 bases, the J end by 2 bases, with 7 bases between. The CDR3 length is 13 residues. Germline V gene lookup returns CDR1 SGHVS and CDR2 FQNEAQ. CDR3 loop: CASSADTYNEQFF. The CDR3 DNA reads TGTGCCAGCAGCGCGGACACCTACAATGAGCAGTTCTTC.

This clone was seen once. The V and J genes are TRBV11-2 and TRBJ1-4; 8 nucleotides line up with TRBD1. The CDR3 loop spans 16 amino acids. V was clipped by 0 bases and J by 8 bases; unmatched bases: 8. Germline-derived CDR1 and CDR2 are SGHAT and FQNNGV. CDR3 amino acids: CASSLEGTGLWEKLFF. The CDR3 nucleotides are TGTGCCAGCAGCTTAGAGGGGACAGGTCTGTGGGAAAAACTGTTTTTT.

The chain employs TRBV30 and TRBJ2-7; 13 nucleotides match TRBD2. Germline CDR1 and CDR2: GTSNPN and SVGIG (reference sequence). The CDR3 is made up of 16 amino acids. The V gene end was trimmed by 5 bases and the J gene end by 5 bases; junction bases not matched to a gene: 12. CDR3 sequence reads: CAWSGTSGAPGDEQYV. DNA of the CDR3: TGTGCCTGGTCCGGGACTAGCGGGGCCCCGGGCGACGAGCAGTACGTC.

This chain uses TRBV7-6 with TRBJ2-1; possible D gene TRBD1, 5 bases. The CDR3 has 14 amino acids. The germline gives CDR1 SGHVS, CDR2 FNYEAQ. V lost 2 bases, J lost 15 bases, and 20 bases lay in between. In DNA, the CDR3 is TGTGCCAGCAGCTTATCCGACAGCGAATTAAAGTCGTTCTTC. As protein: CASSLSDSELKSFF.

This sequence joins TRBV5-4 and TRBJ2-2; D unresolved. In germline, CDR1 is SGHNT, CDR2 YYREEE (reference sequence). CDR3 length equals 13 residues. Trimming removed 0 bases from V and 5 bases from J, with 5 bases in between. For the CDR3, the DNA is TGTGCCAGCAGCTTGGATTCGACCGGGGAGCTGTTTTTT. This gives the protein CASSLDSTGELFF. Supplemented by reference TRBV5-4 and TRBJ2-2, the full variable domain reads ETGVTQSPTHLIKTRGQQVTLRCSSQSGHNTVSWYQQALGQGPQFIFQYYREEENGRGNFPPRFSGLQFPNYSSELNVNALELDDSALYLCASSLDSTGELFFGEGSRLTVL.

The chain couples TRBV7-3 to TRBJ2-3, with D perhaps TRBD2 (5 bases). This CDR3 comprises 14 residues. V was pared by 2 bases and J by 2 bases, with 8 bases between. Looked up from germline, CDR1 is SGHTA and CDR2 is FQGTGA. CDR3 DNA sequence: TGTGCCAGCAGCTTAGAGGGAATCACAGATACGCAGTATTTT. Its protein product is CASSLEGITDTQYF. Filled out from reference TRBV7-3 and TRBJ2-3, the complete variable domain reads GAGVSQTPSNKVTEKGKYVELRCDPISGHTALYWYRQSLGQGPEFLIYFQGTGAADDSGLPNDRFFAVRPEGSVSTLKIQRTERGDSAVYLCASSLEGITDTQYFGPGTRLTVL.

The genes are TRBV6-6 and TRBJ2-7; 8 bases map to TRBD1. The CDR3 runs to 15 residues. Germline CDR1 is MNHNY and CDR2 is SVGAGI (reference sequence). J gave up 2 bases and V 2 bases, and 5 bases lay outside the gene matches. The CDR3 sequence: CASSYAKDRAYEQYV. As DNA, the CDR3 is TGTGCCAGCAGTTACGCGAAGGACAGGGCCTACGAGCAGTACGTC.

The chain combines TRBV6-1 with TRBJ1-3; tentative D call: TRBD1 (5 bases). Germline V lookup: CDR1 MNHNS, CDR2 SASEGT. Trimming shortened V by 4 bases and J by 2 bases, and 12 bases separated the two germline ends. The CDR3 extends over 15 amino acids. CDR3 sequence reads: CASSVRVGPGNTIYF. The CDR3 DNA reads TGTGCCAGCAGTGTCCGAGTGGGGCCTGGAAACACCATATATTTT.

This chain connects TRBV5-6 to TRBJ1-2; no definite D call. The CDR3 totals 14 residues. With 0 bases removed from V and 6 bases from J, the gap between germline ends came to 12 bases. Germline CDR1 SGHDT, CDR2 YYEEEE. The CDR3 DNA reads TGTGCCAGCAGCTTGGGAGAGGGAATCGATGGCTACACCTTC. Translating it yields CASSLGEGIDGYTF.

A word on this clone: Other nucleotide sequences from this sample produce the same CDR3. V is TRBV9 and J is TRBJ2-1, with 7 nucleotides matching TRBD2. V lost 2 bases, J lost 2 bases, and 4 bases stayed unmatched. The CDR3 has 15 residues. Germline loops: CDR1 SGDLS, CDR2 YYNGEE. The CDR3 DNA sequence: TGTGCCAGCAGCGTTGGCGGGGGAGCCTACAATGAGCAGTTCTTC. This codes for CASSVGGGAYNEQFF.

V is TRBV6-5 and J is TRBJ2-7, with a weak D call TRBD2 (6 bases). The CDR3 covers 15 residues. V lost 0 bases and J lost 0, with 9 bases in between. CDR1 is MNHEY, CDR2 SVGAGI, per germline. In DNA, the CDR3 is TGTGCCAGCAGTTACTCGGCGGGGACCTCCTACGAGCAGTACTTC. The encoded protein is CASSYSAGTSYEQYF.

The rearrangement links TRBV27 to TRBJ2-3; possibly TRBD2 for D (5 bases). This CDR3 contains 14 residues. Looked up from germline, CDR1 is MNHEY and CDR2 is SMNVEV (reference sequence). V lost 5 bases and J 3 bases, leaving 12 bases between the germline ends. CDR3 amino acids: CASSSSRLTDTQYF. The CDR3 DNA sequence: TGTGCCAGCAGTAGTAGCAGACTAACAGATACGCAGTATTTT.

The chain is built from TRBV25-1 and TRBJ1-1; no reliable D call. The CDR3 covers 12 residues. V was clipped by 2 bases and J by 6 bases, with 7 bases between them. Germline lookup yields CDR1 MGHDK and CDR2 SYGVNS. The DNA of the CDR3 is TGTGCCAGCAGTGAAGGCAGATCTGAAGCTTTCTTT. Its translation is CASSEGRSEAFF.

The V gene is TRBV28, the J gene TRBJ2-7; TRBD1 matches 8 bases. Germline CDR1 reads MDHEN; CDR2 reads SYDVKM. The V and J ends lost 6 bases and 3 bases, in that order; junction bases with no gene match: 10. This CDR3 contains 15 residues. This CDR3 reads CASSLGQAGLYEQYV. CDR3 coding DNA: TGTGCCAGCAGCCTGGGACAGGCCGGGCTCTACGAGCAGTACGTC.

The CDR3: CASSMGQGTPNEQFF. For the CDR3, the DNA is TGTGCCAGTAGTATGGGACAGGGTACCCCCAATGAGCAGTTCTTC. The rearrangement links TRBV19 to TRBJ2-1; TRBD1 aligns across 9 bases. V was clipped by 3 bases and J by 6 bases; unmatched bases: 6. In germline, CDR1 is LNHDA, CDR2 SQIVND (reference sequence). The CDR3 is 15 amino acids.

V and J are TRBV6-6 and TRBJ1-3; perhaps TRBD1 as D (5 bases). Per the germline V gene, CDR1 is MNHNY and CDR2 is SVGAGI (reference sequence). V lost 4 bases to trimming and J lost 1 base, with 14 bases between them. The CDR3 consists of 16 residues. The DNA for the CDR3 is TGTGCCAGCAGTTGGCCGCAGGGATCATCTGGAAACACCATATATTTT. Encoded protein: CASSWPQGSSGNTIYF.

The chain couples TRBV19 to TRBJ1-5; D is uncertain. Trimming left V 10 bases short and J 0 bases short, with 16 bases between. Germline lookup yields CDR1 LNHDA and CDR2 SQIVND (reference sequence). The CDR3 is 15 amino acids. CDR3 DNA sequence: TGTGCCACAGCACCCTTCGGGGATAGCAATCAGCCCCAGCATTTT. It is translated as CATAPFGDSNQPQHF.

This clone occurred once. This chain links TRBV28 with TRBJ2-5; 7 positions match TRBD1. CDR1 is MDHEN and CDR2 is SYDVKM in the germline V gene. This CDR3 has 19 residues. Germline trimming cut 5 bases from V and 3 bases from J; bases unmatched to any gene: 21. The CDR3 sequence: CASSRRQGPTQARKETQYF. CDR3 bases: TGTGCCAGCAGTAGAAGACAGGGCCCAACTCAAGCTAGAAAAGAGACCCAGTACTTC.

Concerning this clone itself: This same CDR3 is encoded by further DNA sequences in the sample. The CDR3 DNA reads as TGCGCCAGCAGCTTGGGACAGAGTAATGAAAAACTGTTTTTT. It is translated as CASSLGQSNEKLFF. The rearrangement uses TRBV5-1 and TRBJ1-4, with D tentatively TRBD1 (5 bases). V was pared by 0 bases and J by 4 bases, with 7 bases between. The CDR3 has 14 residues. Germline CDR1 reads SGHRS; CDR2 reads YFSETQ.

This clone has only a few counts. This chain uses TRBV28 with TRBJ2-3; D gene ambiguous. Germline assignment: CDR1 MDHEN and CDR2 SYDVKM. V lost 3 bases, J lost 1 base, and 8 bases lay in between. The CDR3 totals 14 residues. In nucleotides, the CDR3 is TGTGCCAGCAGTTTTGGGCAGGGCACAGATACGCAGTATTTT. The encoded protein is CASSFGQGTDTQYF.

The rearrangement uses TRBV4-2 and TRBJ2-1, with 9 bases matching TRBD2. This CDR3 comprises 16 residues. Germline V gives CDR1 LGHNA, CDR2 YNFKEQ. V dropped 6 bases and J dropped 5; count of bases not matched to a gene: 11. CDR3 in amino acids: CASRDPGLAWDNEQFF. The CDR3 region has the DNA TGTGCCAGCAGAGACCCGGGACTAGCTTGGGACAATGAGCAGTTCTTC.

The chain is built from TRBV29-1 and TRBJ2-5; TRBD2 aligns across 9 bases. The CDR3 extends over 12 amino acids. Germline loops: CDR1 SQVTM, CDR2 ANQGSEA. The J segment lost 4 bases and the V segment lost 7 bases, leaving 4 bases of the junction unmatched. CDR3 in amino acids: CSGQTSGETQYF. The CDR3 coding sequence is TGCAGCGGCCAGACTAGCGGAGAGACCCAGTACTTC.

The chain links TRBV30 to TRBJ2-7; D may be TRBD1 (5 bases). The V and J ends lost 0 bases and 7 bases respectively, with 13 bases between them. This CDR3 has 13 residues. Germline assignment: CDR1 GTSNPN and CDR2 SVGIG (reference sequence). CDR3 loop: CAWSVMGHREQYF. DNA for the CDR3: TGTGCCTGGAGTGTGATGGGGCATCGGGAGCAGTACTTC.

The chain couples TRBV15 to TRBJ2-5; D might be TRBD2 (5 bases). V dropped 0 bases and J dropped 5 bases, with 7 bases sitting between them. This CDR3 has 13 residues. Germline CDR1 and CDR2: LNHNV and YYDKDF (reference sequence). The CDR3 nucleotides are TGTGCCACCAGCAGAGATCCGGGGGAGACCCAGTACTTC. Protein product: CATSRDPGETQYF.

This clone is a singleton in its sample. The chain carries TRBV5-4 and TRBJ1-3; 8 bases align to TRBD1. The CDR3 contains 14 residues. V gave up 7 bases and J gave up 4 bases; unmatched junction bases: 7. Germline-derived CDR1 and CDR2 are SGHNT and YYREEE (reference sequence). CDR3 amino acids: CASRSTGDGNTIYF. As DNA, the CDR3 is TGTGCCAGCCGTTCGACAGGGGACGGAAACACCATATATTTT.

The chain combines TRBV6-4 with TRBJ2-6; D remains unclear. CDR1 is MRHNA and CDR2 is SNTAGT in the germline V gene. Trimming left V 4 bases short and J 1 base short, with 11 bases between. The CDR3 is made up of 16 amino acids. CDR3 nucleotides: TGTGCCAGCAGTGCCACAGATACTTCTGGGGCCAACGTCCTGACTTTC. Its translation: CASSATDTSGANVLTF.

The chain carries TRBV5-5 and TRBJ2-1; 13 bases align to TRBD2. Per the germline V gene, CDR1 is SGHKS and CDR2 is YYEKEE (reference sequence). The CDR3 length is 17 residues. V lost 2 bases and J lost 8; bases outside the gene matches: 10. The CDR3 region is CASSLTFVLAGGYEQFF. The CDR3 nucleotides are TGTGCCAGCAGCTTAACTTTCGTACTAGCGGGAGGGTATGAGCAGTTCTTC.

The CDR3 loop reads CASSLNQQETQYF. CDR3 nucleotides: TGCGCCAGCAGCTTAAATCAACAAGAGACCCAGTACTTC. This rearrangement joins TRBV5-1 to TRBJ2-5; D unclear. V lost 2 bases and J 2 bases, leaving 7 bases between the germline ends. The CDR3 has 13 amino acids. The V gene's germline CDR1 is SGHRS and CDR2 YFSETQ.

V is TRBV10-3 and J is TRBJ2-1, with D perhaps matching TRBD2 (6 bases). The CDR3 has 11 amino acids. The germline CDR1 and CDR2 sequences are ENHRY and SYGVKD. Trimming removed 6 bases from V and 10 bases from J, with 10 bases in between. The CDR3 coding sequence is TGTGCCATCAGCCCGGGACTCGAGCAGTTCTTC. Translation: CAISPGLEQFF.

The V and J genes are TRBV9 and TRBJ2-1; 10 bases fit TRBD1. The CDR3 is 14 residues long. Per the germline V gene, CDR1 is SGDLS and CDR2 is YYNGEE. V shed 3 bases, J shed 5 bases, and the junction held 2 bases outside the gene matches. CDR3 nucleotide sequence: TGTGCCAGCAGCGCCGGGACAGGGGACAATGAGCAGTTCTTC. Translating it yields CASSAGTGDNEQFF.